This T cell receptor (beta chain) was documented in a study of blood T cell repertoires in COVID-19. Turning to the study itself: Samples taken during acute and convalescent COVID-19 were collected in the United States, Italy and Spain.

With 3 bases clipped from V and 5 bases from J, the junction kept 9 bases outside the gene matches. The CDR3 spans 15 residues. Germline assignment: CDR1 SGDLS and CDR2 YYNGEE. Original analysis: Reference gene primer amplification in the assay estimated nucleated cell counts. The data were produced by immunoSEQ multiplex PCR, yet TCRdb's version contains in-frame clones alone and is incomplete. V and J calls plus clone size are reproduced from that table; the DNA served to infer D and trimming. Of hundreds of thousands of clones in the sample, 70% to 90% were seen once. Living in under 30 US areas, the participants were between roughly 18 and 90 years of age. Participants' own reports of clinical history determined their cohort assignment.

The receptor was derived from a woman aged 18-29 years with acute COVID-19. The V call is TRBV9, the J call TRBJ2-5; TRBD1 matches at 8 bases. The sample consisted of PBMCs or T cells enriched from blood (not recorded which). In nucleotides, the CDR3 is TGTGCCAGCAGCGAGGACAGGGCCCTGATGGAGACCCAGTACTTC. Amino acid sequence: CASSEDRALMETQYF.